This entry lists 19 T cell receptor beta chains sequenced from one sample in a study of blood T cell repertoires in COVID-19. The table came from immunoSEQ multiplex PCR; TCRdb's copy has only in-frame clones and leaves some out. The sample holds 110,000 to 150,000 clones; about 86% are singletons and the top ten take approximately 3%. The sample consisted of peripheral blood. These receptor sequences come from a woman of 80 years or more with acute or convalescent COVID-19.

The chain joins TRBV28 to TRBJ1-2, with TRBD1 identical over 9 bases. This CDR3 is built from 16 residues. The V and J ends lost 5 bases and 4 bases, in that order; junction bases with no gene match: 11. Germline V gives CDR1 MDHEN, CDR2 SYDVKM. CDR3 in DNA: TGTGCCAGCAGTCTGAATACCGGGACAGGGACCTATGGCTACACCTTC. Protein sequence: CASSLNTGTGTYGYTF.

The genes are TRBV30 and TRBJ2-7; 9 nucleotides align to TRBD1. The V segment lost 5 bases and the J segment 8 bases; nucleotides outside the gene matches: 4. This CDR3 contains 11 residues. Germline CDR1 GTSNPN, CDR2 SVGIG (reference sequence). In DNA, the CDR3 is TGTGCCTGGCGACAGGGGGGCCAGCAGTACTTC. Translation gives CAWRQGGQQYF.

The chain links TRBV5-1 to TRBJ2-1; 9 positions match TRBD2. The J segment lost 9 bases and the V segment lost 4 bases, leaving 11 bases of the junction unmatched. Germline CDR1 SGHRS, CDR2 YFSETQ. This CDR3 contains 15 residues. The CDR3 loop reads CASSQASGVRSEQFF. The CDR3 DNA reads TGCGCCAGCAGCCAGGCTAGCGGGGTAAGGAGTGAGCAGTTCTTC.

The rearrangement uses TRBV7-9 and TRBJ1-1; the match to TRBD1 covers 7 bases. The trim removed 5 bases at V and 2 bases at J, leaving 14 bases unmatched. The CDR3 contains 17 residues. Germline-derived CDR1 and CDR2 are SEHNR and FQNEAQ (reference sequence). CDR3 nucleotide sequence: TGTGCCAGCAGCCCCCACCCTCGGACAGGATTCAACACTGAAGCTTTCTTT. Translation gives CASSPHPRTGFNTEAFF.

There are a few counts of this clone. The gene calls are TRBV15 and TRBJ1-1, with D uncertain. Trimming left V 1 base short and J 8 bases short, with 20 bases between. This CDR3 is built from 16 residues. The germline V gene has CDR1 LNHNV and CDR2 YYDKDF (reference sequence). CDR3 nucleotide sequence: TGTGCCACCAGCAGAGGCCTACAAACCCGGGAGCGGGAAGCTTTCTTT. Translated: CATSRGLQTREREAFF.

This CDR3 is CASSSERGVVGNEQFF. The CDR3 DNA follows: TGTGCCAGCAGTTCCGAGCGGGGGGTCGTGGGCAATGAGCAGTTCTTC. V gene TRBV28 combines with J gene TRBJ2-1, with 9 bases aligning to TRBD2. Germline loops: CDR1 MDHEN, CDR2 SYDVKM. The CDR3 consists of 16 residues. V was clipped by 4 bases and J by 6 bases; unmatched bases: 10.

CDR3 loop: CASSIGEFYNSPLHF. CDR3 coding DNA: TGTGCCAGTAGTATAGGGGAGTTCTATAATTCACCCCTCCACTTT. The J gene is TRBJ1-6, the V gene TRBV19, with D unresolved. CDR1 is LNHDA, CDR2 SQIVND, per germline (reference sequence). The CDR3 is made up of 15 amino acids. Trimming removed 1 base at V and 3 bases at J, with 7 bases between.

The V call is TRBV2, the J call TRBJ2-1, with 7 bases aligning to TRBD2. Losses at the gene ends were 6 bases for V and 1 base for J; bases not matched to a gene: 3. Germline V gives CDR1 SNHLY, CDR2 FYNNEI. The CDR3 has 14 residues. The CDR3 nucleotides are TGTGCCAGCAGCGTAGCGGGTTCCTACAATGAGCAGTTCTTC. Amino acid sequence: CASSVAGSYNEQFF.

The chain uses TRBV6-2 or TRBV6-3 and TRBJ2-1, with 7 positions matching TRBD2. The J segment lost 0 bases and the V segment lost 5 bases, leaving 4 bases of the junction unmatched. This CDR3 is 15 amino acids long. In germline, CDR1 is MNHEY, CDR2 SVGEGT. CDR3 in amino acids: CASSRTGGSYNEQFF. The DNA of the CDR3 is TGTGCCAGCAGTCGTACGGGGGGCTCCTACAATGAGCAGTTCTTC.

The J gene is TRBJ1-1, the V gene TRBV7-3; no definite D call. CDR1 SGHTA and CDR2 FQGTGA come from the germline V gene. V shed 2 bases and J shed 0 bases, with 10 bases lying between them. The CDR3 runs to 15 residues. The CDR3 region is CASSLSQTMNTEAFF. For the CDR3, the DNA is TGTGCCAGCAGCTTATCACAGACTATGAACACTGAAGCTTTCTTT.

CDR3 DNA sequence: TGTGCCAGCAGTGTAAACTCCGGGGAGCTGTTTTTT. Translating gives CASSVNSGELFF. This rearrangement joins TRBV6-4 to TRBJ2-2, with D unresolved. The germline CDR1 and CDR2 sequences are MRHNA and SNTAGT. There are 12 residues in the CDR3. V was pared by 4 bases and J by 6 bases, with 6 bases between.

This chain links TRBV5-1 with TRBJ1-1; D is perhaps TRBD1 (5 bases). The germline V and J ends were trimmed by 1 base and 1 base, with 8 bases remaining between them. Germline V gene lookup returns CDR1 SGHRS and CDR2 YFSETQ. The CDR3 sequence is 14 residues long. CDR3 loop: CASSLSQGNTEAFF. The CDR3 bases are TGCGCCAGCAGCTTGTCGCAGGGGAACACTGAAGCTTTCTTT.

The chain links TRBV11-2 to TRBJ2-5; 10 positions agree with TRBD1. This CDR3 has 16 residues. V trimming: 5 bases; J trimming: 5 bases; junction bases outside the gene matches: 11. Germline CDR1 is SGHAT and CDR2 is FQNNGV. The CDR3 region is CASSPGQGRTSETQYF. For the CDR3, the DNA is TGTGCCAGCAGCCCGGGACAGGGGAGAACCTCGGAGACCCAGTACTTC. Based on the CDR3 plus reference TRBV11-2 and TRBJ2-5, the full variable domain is EAGVAQSPRYKIIEKRQSVAFWCNPISGHATLYWYQQILGQGPKLLIQFQNNGVVDDSQLPKDRFSAERLKGVDSTLKIQPAKLEDSAVYLCASSPGQGRTSETQYFGPGTRLLVL.

The CDR3 DNA is TGTGCCAGCACTCCCCAGGGGGCGGCTAACTATGGCTACACCTTC. Encoded protein: CASTPQGAANYGYTF. The chain uses TRBV6-5 and TRBJ1-2; TRBD1 matches 8 bases. In germline, CDR1 is MNHEY, CDR2 SVGAGI. This CDR3 comprises 15 residues. With V trimmed by 7 bases and J by 0 bases, 7 bases remained unmatched.

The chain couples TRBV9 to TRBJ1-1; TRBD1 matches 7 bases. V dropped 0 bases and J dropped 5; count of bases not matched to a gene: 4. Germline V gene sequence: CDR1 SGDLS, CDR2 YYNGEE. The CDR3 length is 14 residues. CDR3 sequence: CASSVELGQTEAFF. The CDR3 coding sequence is TGTGCCAGCAGCGTAGAGCTGGGACAGACTGAAGCTTTCTTT. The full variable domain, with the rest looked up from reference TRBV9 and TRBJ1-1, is DSGVTQTPKHLITATGQRVTLRCSPRSGDLSVYWYQQSLDQGLQFLIQYYNGEERAKGNILERFSAQQFPDLHSELNLSSLELGDSALYFCASSVELGQTEAFFGQGTRLTVV.

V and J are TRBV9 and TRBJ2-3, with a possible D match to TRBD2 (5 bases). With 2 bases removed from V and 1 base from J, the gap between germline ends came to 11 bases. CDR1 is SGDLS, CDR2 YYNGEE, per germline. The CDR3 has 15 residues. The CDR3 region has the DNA TGTGCCAGCAGCGTCGGTCGGGATGGCACAGATACGCAGTATTTT. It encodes CASSVGRDGTDTQYF.

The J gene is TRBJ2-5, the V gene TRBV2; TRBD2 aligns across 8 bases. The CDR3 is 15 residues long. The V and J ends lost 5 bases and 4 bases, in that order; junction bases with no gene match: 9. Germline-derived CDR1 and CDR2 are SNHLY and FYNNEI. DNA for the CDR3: TGTGCCAGCAGTAGAGACGGGGGGGCTTTAGAGACCCAGTACTTC. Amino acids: CASSRDGGALETQYF.

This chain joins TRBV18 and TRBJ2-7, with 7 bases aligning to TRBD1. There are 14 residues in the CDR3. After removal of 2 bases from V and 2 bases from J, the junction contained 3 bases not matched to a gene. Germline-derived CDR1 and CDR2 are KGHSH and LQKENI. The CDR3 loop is CASSPRDRPYEQYF. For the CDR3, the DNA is TGTGCCAGCTCACCAAGGGACAGACCCTACGAGCAGTACTTC.

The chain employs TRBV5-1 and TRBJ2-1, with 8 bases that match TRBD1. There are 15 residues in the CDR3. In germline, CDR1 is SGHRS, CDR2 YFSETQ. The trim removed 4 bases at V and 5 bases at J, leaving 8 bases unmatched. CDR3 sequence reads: CASSLRDRGDNEQFF. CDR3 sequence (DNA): TGCGCCAGCAGCCTGCGTGACAGGGGAGACAATGAGCAGTTCTTC.